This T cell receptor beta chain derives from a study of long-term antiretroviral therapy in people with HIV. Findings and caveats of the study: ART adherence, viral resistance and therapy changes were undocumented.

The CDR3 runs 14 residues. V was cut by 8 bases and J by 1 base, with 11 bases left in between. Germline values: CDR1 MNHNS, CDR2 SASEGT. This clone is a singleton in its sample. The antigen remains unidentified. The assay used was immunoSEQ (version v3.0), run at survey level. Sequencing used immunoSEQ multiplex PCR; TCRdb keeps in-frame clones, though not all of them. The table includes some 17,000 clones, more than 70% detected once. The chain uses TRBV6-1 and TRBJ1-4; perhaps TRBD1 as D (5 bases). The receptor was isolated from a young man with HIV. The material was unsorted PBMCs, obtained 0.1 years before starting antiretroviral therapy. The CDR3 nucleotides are TGTGCCAGCGGCGGGGGAGGAACTAATGAAAAACTGTTTTTT. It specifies CASGGGGTNEKLFF.